This T cell receptor (beta chain) was retrieved from a study of cytomegalovirus exposure and HLA in healthy donors. Worth noting for this clone: The antigen is not known.

Study-level points and caveats: Cytomegalovirus-associated TCR beta chains were listed, numbering 150 to 200.

The V and J ends lost 0 bases and 3 bases, in that order; junction bases with no gene match: 4. This CDR3 has 15 residues. CDR1 and CDR2 from the germline V gene are SGHNT and YYREEE (reference sequence). The PCR contained 60 Vbeta and 13 Jbeta primers. How the authors handled the data: In a later analysis, the count reached 80 million or so unique TCR beta chains, with about 12 million shared. Some clones are missing from TCRdb's copy, which holds only in-frame ones; the method was immunoSEQ multiplex PCR. V, J and clone size derive from that table, while D and trimming were established from the DNA sequence. The table lists about 140,000 clones, 70% to 85% of them singletons.

This receptor was taken from a woman between 45 and 65 years old in good health and CMV-seropositive. The chain carries TRBV5-4 and TRBJ2-7; TRBD1 agrees at 9 bases. The material sequenced was PBMCs. The CDR3 DNA follows: TGTGCCAGCAGCTTGGCGGGGGGACAGGGCTACGAGCAGTACTTC. This translates into CASSLAGGQGYEQYF.